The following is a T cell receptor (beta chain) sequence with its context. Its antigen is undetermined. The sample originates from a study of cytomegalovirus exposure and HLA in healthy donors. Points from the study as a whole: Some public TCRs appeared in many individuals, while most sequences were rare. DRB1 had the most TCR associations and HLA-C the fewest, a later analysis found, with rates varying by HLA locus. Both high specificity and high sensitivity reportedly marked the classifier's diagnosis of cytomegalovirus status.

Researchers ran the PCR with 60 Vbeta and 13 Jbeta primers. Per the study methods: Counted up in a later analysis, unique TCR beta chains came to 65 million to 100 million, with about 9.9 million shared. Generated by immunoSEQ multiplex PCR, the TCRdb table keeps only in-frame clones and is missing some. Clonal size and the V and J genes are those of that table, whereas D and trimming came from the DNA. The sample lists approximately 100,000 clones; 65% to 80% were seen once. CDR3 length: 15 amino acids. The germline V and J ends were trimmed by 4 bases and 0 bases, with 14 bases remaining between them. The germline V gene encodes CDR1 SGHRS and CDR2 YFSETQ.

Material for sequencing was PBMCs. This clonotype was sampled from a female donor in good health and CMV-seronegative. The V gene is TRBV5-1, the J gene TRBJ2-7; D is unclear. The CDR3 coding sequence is TGCGCCAGCAGCCGTTTTCCAAGGAGCTCCTACGAGCAGTACTTC. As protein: CASSRFPRSSYEQYF.